The entry that follows covers one T cell receptor (beta chain) sequence. The sample originates from a study of blood T cell repertoires in COVID-19. Study in general: Material from acute and convalescent COVID-19 was sourced from the United States, Italy and Spain. PBMCs, B-cell-depleted T cells, or T cells were the source of the cDNA or gDNA that made up the material.

As handled by the study authors: Nucleated cell number was recorded as an estimate derived from reference gene primer amplification. Using immunoSEQ multiplex PCR, the repertoire was profiled, and TCRdb retains in-frame clones only, with some absent. V, J and clone size reflect that table, while D and trimming were determined from the DNA. Of about 490,000 clones in the sample, over 75% were seen once. This CDR3 comprises 13 residues. The germline V gene encodes CDR1 MNHEY and CDR2 SMNVEV (reference sequence). Trimming removed 3 bases at V and 1 base at J, with 6 bases between. The sequence came from a human donor in a cohort sampled during active COVID-19. The specimen sequenced was peripheral blood. The chain joins TRBV27 to TRBJ1-1; TRBD1 is a possible D gene (6 bases). The CDR3 sequence is CASSFRGNTEAFF. Written as DNA, the CDR3 is TGTGCCAGCAGTTTCAGGGGGAACACTGAAGCTTTCTTT.